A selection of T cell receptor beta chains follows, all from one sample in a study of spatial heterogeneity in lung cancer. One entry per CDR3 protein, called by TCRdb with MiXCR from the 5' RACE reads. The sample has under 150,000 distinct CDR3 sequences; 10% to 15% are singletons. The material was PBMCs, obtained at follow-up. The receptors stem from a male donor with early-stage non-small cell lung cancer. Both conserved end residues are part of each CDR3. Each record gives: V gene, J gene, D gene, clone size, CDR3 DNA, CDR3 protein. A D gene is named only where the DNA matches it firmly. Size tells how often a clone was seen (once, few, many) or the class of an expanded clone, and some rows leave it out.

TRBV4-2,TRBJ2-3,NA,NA,TGTGCCAGCAGCCAAGATTCAGTAGACGCGCAGTATTTT,CASSQDSVDAQYF
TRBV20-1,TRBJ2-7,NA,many,TGCAGTGCTAGAACCGGGACGGGGAACTCCTACGAGCAGTACTTC,CSARTGTGNSYEQYF
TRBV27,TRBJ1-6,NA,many,TGTGCCAGCAGTTTCCCAAGTTCACCCCTCCACTTT,CASSFPSSPLHF
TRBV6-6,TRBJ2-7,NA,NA,TGTGCCAGCAACGAAGGGCTTACGTACGAGCAGTACTTC,CASNEGLTYEQYF
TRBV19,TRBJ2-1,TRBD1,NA,TGTGCCAGTAGTATAGTAGGACAGGCGTACAATGAGCAGTTCTTC,CASSIVGQAYNEQFF
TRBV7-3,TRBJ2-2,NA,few,TGTGCCAGCAGCTTAACGGCAGATAGCGCGAACACCGGGGAGCTGTTTTTT,CASSLTADSANTGELFF
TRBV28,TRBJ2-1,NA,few,TGTGCCAGCAGTTTAGATCTGAAAGGGAGCAAGTTCTTC,CASSLDLKGSKFF
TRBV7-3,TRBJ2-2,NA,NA,TGTGTCAGCAGCTTAAACGTAGCGAACACCGGGGAGCTGTTTTTT,CVSSLNVANTGELFF
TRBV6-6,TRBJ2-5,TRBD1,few,TGTGCCAGCAGTTACCCTCTGACAGGGGTTGAGACCCAGTACTTC,CASSYPLTGVETQYF
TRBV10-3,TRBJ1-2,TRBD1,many,TGTGCCACAGCTAACAGGGGTTGGATGAATGGCTACACCTTC,CATANRGWMNGYTF
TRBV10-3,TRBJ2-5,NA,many,TGTGCCATCAGTGGGCCAACGTACCAAGAGACCCAGTACTTC,CAISGPTYQETQYF
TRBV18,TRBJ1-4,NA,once,TGTGCCAGCTCACCAGACGGAACCTCAACTAATGAAAAACTGTTTTTT,CASSPDGTSTNEKLFF
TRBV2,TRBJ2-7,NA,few,TGTGCCAGCGGCTTACAGGGAGGCTACGAGCAGTACTTC,CASGLQGGYEQYF
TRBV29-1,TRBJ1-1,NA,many,TGCAGCGTTGAAATTGCTGAAGCTTTCTTT,CSVEIAEAFF
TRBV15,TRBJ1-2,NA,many,TGTGCCACCAGCAGAGATCGAGATCCTTGGTATGGCTACACCTTC,CATSRDRDPWYGYTF
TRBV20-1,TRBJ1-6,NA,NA,TGCAGTGCTAGAGTCCTCAATTCACCCCTCCACTTT,CSARVLNSPLHF
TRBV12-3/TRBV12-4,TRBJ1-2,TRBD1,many,TGTGCCAGCAGCTCCACAGGGGTGGTTGGCTACACCTTC,CASSSTGVVGYTF
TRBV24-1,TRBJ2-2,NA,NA,TGTGCCACCAGTGATGACACAGGCACGGGCCGGACCGGGGAGCTGTTTTTT,CATSDDTGTGRTGELFF
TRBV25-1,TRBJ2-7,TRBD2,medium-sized,TGTGCCAGCAGTGATGGGGTTGCGGGGGCCTACGAGCAGTACTTC,CASSDGVAGAYEQYF
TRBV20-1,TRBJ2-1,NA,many,TGCAGTGCTAGAGATATCGGACTAACTTACAATGAGCAGTTCTTC,CSARDIGLTYNEQFF
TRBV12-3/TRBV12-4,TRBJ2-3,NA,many,TGTGCCAGCAGTCTCGGGGGGCCTAGCACAGATACGCAGTATTTT,CASSLGGPSTDTQYF
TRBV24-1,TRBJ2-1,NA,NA,TGTGCCACCAGTGCCCTCCTGGGGGGCATCTACAATGAGCAGTTCTTC,CATSALLGGIYNEQFF
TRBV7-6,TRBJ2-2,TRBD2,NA,TGTGCCAGCAGCTCGACTAGCGCGGCTCGTGCCGGGGAGCTGTTTTTT,CASSSTSAARAGELFF
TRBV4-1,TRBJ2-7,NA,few,TGCGCCAGCAGCCAAGACTACAGCGACGAGCAGTACTTC,CASSQDYSDEQYF
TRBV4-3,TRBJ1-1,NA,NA,TGCGCCAGCAGCCGAGGAGGGGCAGGAGTCACTGAAGCTTTCTTT,CASSRGGAGVTEAFF
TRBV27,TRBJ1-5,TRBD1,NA,TGTGCCAGCAGTTTAATACAGGGGTCATCGCAGCCCCAGCATTTT,CASSLIQGSSQPQHF
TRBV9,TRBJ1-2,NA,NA,TGTGCCAGCAGCGTAGTGCCAGGGGAAGGGTATGGCTACACCTTC,CASSVVPGEGYGYTF
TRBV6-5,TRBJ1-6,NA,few,TGTGCCAGCAGCTCCACCGATTCACCCCTCCACTTT,CASSSTDSPLHF
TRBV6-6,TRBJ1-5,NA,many,TGTGCCAGCAGTTACACGGCAGGTAATCAGCCCCAGCATTTT,CASSYTAGNQPQHF
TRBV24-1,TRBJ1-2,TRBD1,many,TGTGCCACCTCCGGGACAGGGGTAGGCTACACCTTC,CATSGTGVGYTF
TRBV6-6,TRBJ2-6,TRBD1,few,TGTGCCAGCAGTGCCGGGACAGGGGGCTCTGGGGCCAACGTCCTGACTTTC,CASSAGTGGSGANVLTF
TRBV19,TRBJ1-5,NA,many,TGTGCCAGTAGCGAGTTTAGCAATCAGCCCCAGCATTTT,CASSEFSNQPQHF
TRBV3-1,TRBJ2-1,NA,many,TGTGCCAGCAGCGAACTAAACAGGATAGAGCAGTTCTTC,CASSELNRIEQFF
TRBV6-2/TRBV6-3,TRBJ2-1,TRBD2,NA,TGTGCCAGCAGGGCTAGCGGAAGGAATGAGCAGTTCTTC,CASRASGRNEQFF
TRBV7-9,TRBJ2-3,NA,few,TGTGCCAGCAGCTTCGGCAATCCTGGGGCAGATACGCAGTATTTT,CASSFGNPGADTQYF
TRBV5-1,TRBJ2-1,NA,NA,TGCGCCAGCGGCGAGTCGGACAGATACAATGAGCAGTTCTTC,CASGESDRYNEQFF
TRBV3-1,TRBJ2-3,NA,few,TGTGCCAGCAGCCCGCGAATATCAGATACGCAGTATTTT,CASSPRISDTQYF
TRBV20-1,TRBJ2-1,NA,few,TGCAGTGCTAGGTCCGGGCGGAAGAACAATGAGCAGTTCTTC,CSARSGRKNNEQFF
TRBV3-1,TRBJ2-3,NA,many,TGTGCCAGCAGCCGCTTGCAGTGGGATACGCAGTATTTT,CASSRLQWDTQYF